A selection of T cell receptor beta chains follows, all from one sample in a study of follicular helper T cells after annual influenza vaccination. The repertoire was sequenced with immunoSEQ multiplex PCR; TCRdb's copy has only in-frame clones and lacks some. The repertoire holds about 14,000 clones, 78% seen once, with approximately 0.4% in the top ten. Sample: CXCR5- memory CD4+ T cells sorted from blood, taken on the day of influenza vaccination. The origin of the receptors is an adult who received the influenza vaccine. CDR3s include the opening cysteine and the closing phenylalanine or tryptophan. Fields, in order: clone size, V gene, J gene, D gene, CDR3 DNA, CDR3 protein. The D gene is left open where the match is weak. Some rows mark clone size as missing; the rest say once, few, many or name a class of expanded clone.

-,TRBV19,TRBJ1-2,-,TGTGCCAGTAGTTTCAGTAACTATGGCTACACCTTC,CASSFSNYGYTF
-,TRBV9,TRBJ1-2,-,TGTGCCAGCAGCGTAGAGCTCGGGGGCGGGTTGGGTGGCTACACCTTC,CASSVELGGGLGGYTF
once,TRBV4-3,TRBJ1-2,-,TGCGCCAGCAGCCAAGGGACGGGGCGCCTCAACTATGGCTACACCTTC,CASSQGTGRLNYGYTF
once,TRBV18,TRBJ2-3,TRBD1,TGTGCCAGCTCAGGCCCGACAGGGGGCACAGATACGCAGTATTTT,CASSGPTGGTDTQYF
-,TRBV27,TRBJ2-7,-,TGTGCCAGCAGCCCCGCTGGCGCTAGCTCCTACGAGCAGTACTTC,CASSPAGASSYEQYF
-,TRBV14,TRBJ2-1,-,TGTGCCAGCAGCCAAGTGAGACAGTACAATGAGCAGTTCTTC,CASSQVRQYNEQFF
few,TRBV4-1,TRBJ2-2,TRBD2,TGCGCCAGCAGCCCTAGCGGGAACACCGGGGAGCTGTTTTTT,CASSPSGNTGELFF
-,TRBV2,TRBJ2-4,-,TGTGCCAGCAGTGAAAGACTCCAGGGAGGCGACATTCAGTACTTC,CASSERLQGGDIQYF
-,TRBV5-1,TRBJ2-3,-,TGCGCCAGCAGCTTGGACTTCACAGATACGCAGTATTTT,CASSLDFTDTQYF
-,TRBV30,TRBJ1-5,TRBD1,TGTGCCTGGAGTGTACAGGGGCCGACAGCGGGCGCAAATCAGCCCCAGCATTTT,CAWSVQGPTAGANQPQHF
-,TRBV28,TRBJ1-6,-,TGTGCCAGCAGTTTGGGACACAGGAATTCACCCCTCCACTTT,CASSLGHRNSPLHF
-,TRBV6-5,TRBJ2-2,-,TGTGCCAGCAGTTACCACACCGGGGAGCTGTTTTTT,CASSYHTGELFF
-,TRBV5-6,TRBJ1-5,-,TGTGCCAGCAGCTTGTGGGGCGCGGACATCAATCAGCCCCAGCATTTT,CASSLWGADINQPQHF
-,TRBV6-6,TRBJ2-7,-,TGTGCCAGCAGTTACTCGTCCGCGCCAGATTCCCGGTACTTC,CASSYSSAPDSRYF
-,TRBV4-1,TRBJ2-7,-,TGCGCCAGCAGCCGAGTAGGGGTCTACGAGCAGTACTTC,CASSRVGVYEQYF
-,TRBV7-6,TRBJ2-6,-,TGTGCCAGCAGCCCGTCAGACAGCTCTGGGGCCAACGTCCTGACTTTC,CASSPSDSSGANVLTF
-,TRBV7-2,TRBJ2-1,TRBD1,TGTGCCAGCAGCACCCAAACCGGGACAGGGGGCTGGAATGAGCAGTTCTTC,CASSTQTGTGGWNEQFF
-,TRBV5-1,TRBJ1-2,-,TGCGCCAGCAGCTTGGGACAGAGCCCGGAGTATGGCTACACCTTC,CASSLGQSPEYGYTF
-,TRBV10-2,TRBJ1-3,-,TGCGCCAGCAGCGCAATGAAGACTGGAAACACCATATATTTT,CASSAMKTGNTIYF
-,TRBV2,TRBJ1-2,-,TGTGCCAGCATGGTCGGGGAATCTAACTATGGCTACACCTTC,CASMVGESNYGYTF
-,TRBV12-1,TRBJ2-6,-,TGTGCCAGCAGCTTTTTGCTTGGCCCTGGGGCCAACGTCCTGACTTTC,CASSFLLGPGANVLTF
-,TRBV5-1,TRBJ2-2,TRBD1,TGCGCCAGCAGCTCACCCCGGGACAGGGGATTGTTGACCGGGGAGCTGTTTTTT,CASSSPRDRGLLTGELFF
-,TRBV27,TRBJ2-5,TRBD2,TGTGCCAGCAGGTCACCCGCGGGGGGCAGGGAGACCCAGTACTTC,CASRSPAGGRETQYF
-,TRBV9,TRBJ2-1,-,TGTGCCAGCAGCGTAGTGGCTGGGTATGAGCAGTTCTTC,CASSVVAGYEQFF
-,TRBV4-3,TRBJ1-2,TRBD1,TGCGCCAGCAGCCAAGATCTCAGGGGGCTTGGCTATGGCTACACCTTC,CASSQDLRGLGYGYTF
-,TRBV6-1,TRBJ1-6,-,TGTGCCAGCAGTGCGGGACCTTATAATTCACCCCTCCACTTT,CASSAGPYNSPLHF
-,TRBV10-3,TRBJ2-7,-,TGTGCCATCAGTGAGTCTTTCCAGGGGAGGGACGAGCAGTACTTC,CAISESFQGRDEQYF
-,TRBV7-8,TRBJ2-3,TRBD2,TGTGCCAGCAGCTTAGTATCGAGGGCTAGCGGGGGGTTAGATACGCAGTATTTT,CASSLVSRASGGLDTQYF
-,TRBV28,TRBJ2-1,-,TGTGCCAGCAGTTTGGGTGTTCGGTGGGACACCACCTACAATGAGCAGTTCTTC,CASSLGVRWDTTYNEQFF
-,TRBV18,TRBJ2-7,-,TGTGCCAGCTCACCACAGGGTCAGGGGTACGAGCAGTACTTC,CASSPQGQGYEQYF
-,TRBV25-1,TRBJ1-6,TRBD1,TGTGCCAGCAGCGAACCACGACAGGGGATAATCACACCCCTCCACTTT,CASSEPRQGIITPLHF
-,TRBV10-1,TRBJ2-2,-,TGCGCCAGCAGTACGCAGGGCGGGGAGCTGTTTTTT,CASSTQGGELFF
-,TRBV30,TRBJ2-5,-,TGTGCCTTTGCCCGTATAGGCCTGGGTAGGGCCCAGTACTTC,CAFARIGLGRAQYF
-,TRBV10-3,TRBJ1-3,TRBD1,TGTGCCATCAGGGCCGGGGGGACAGGGAGTAACACCATATATTTT,CAIRAGGTGSNTIYF
few,TRBV7-8,TRBJ1-6,TRBD1,TGTGCCAGCAGCTTAGAGGACAGGGCAGAATATTCACCCCTCCACTTT,CASSLEDRAEYSPLHF
-,TRBV15,TRBJ2-3,-,TGTGCCACCAGCCTTATGGGGGGGGCAAGCACAGATACGCAGTATTTT,CATSLMGGASTDTQYF
-,TRBV7-9,TRBJ1-4,-,TGTGCCAGCAGCGATCGAGGAGTTTTTGGTGAAAAACTGTTTTTT,CASSDRGVFGEKLFF
-,TRBV29-1,TRBJ1-1,-,TGCAGCGTTTTTAAGGGAAAGGCTTTCTTT,CSVFKGKAFF
-,TRBV5-6,TRBJ1-2,TRBD1,TGTGCCAGCAGCCACCGAGGGACAGGGGTTAACTATGGCTACACCTTC,CASSHRGTGVNYGYTF
few,TRBV2,TRBJ1-2,-,TGTGCCAGCAGTGAAGCGCGGAGAGCCGTTTATGGCTACACCTTC,CASSEARRAVYGYTF
-,TRBV11-2,TRBJ2-2,-,TGTGCCAGCAGGCAACCGGGACTCAAGAACACCGGGGAGCTGTTTTTT,CASRQPGLKNTGELFF
-,TRBV2,TRBJ2-7,-,TGTGCCAGCAGTGAAGGCAATCCCCAATACGAGCAGTACTTC,CASSEGNPQYEQYF
-,TRBV5-1,TRBJ1-1,-,TGCGCCAGCAGCGGCGACACACTCACTGAAGCTTTCTTT,CASSGDTLTEAFF
-,TRBV18,TRBJ1-1,-,TGTGCCAGCTCACCGCGTTCAGGAAACACTGAAGCTTTCTTT,CASSPRSGNTEAFF
once,TRBV7-8,TRBJ2-6,-,TGTGCCAGCAGCTTAAGAGGGCCCTTAAGCCCACGCGGGGCCAACGTCCTGACTTTC,CASSLRGPLSPRGANVLTF
-,TRBV10-2,TRBJ1-2,TRBD1,TGCGCCAGCAGTGAGTACAGGGGCTATGGCTACACCTTC,CASSEYRGYGYTF
-,TRBV5-6,TRBJ2-7,TRBD1,TGTGCCAGCAGCGGACGGGACAGCTCCTACGAGCAGTACTTC,CASSGRDSSYEQYF
once,TRBV6-6,TRBJ1-2,TRBD1,TGTGCCAGCAGCCCCAGGGGGAACTATGGCTACACCTTC,CASSPRGNYGYTF
-,TRBV9,TRBJ2-1,-,TGTGCCAGCAGCGCCGGGTCTGGATACAATGAGCAGTTCTTC,CASSAGSGYNEQFF
-,TRBV5-6,TRBJ2-7,-,TGTGCCAGCAGCTTGGAGACAGGAAGAATTCACTACGAGCAGTACTTC,CASSLETGRIHYEQYF
-,TRBV2,TRBJ2-2,TRBD1,TGTGCCAGCAGGGCCGAGGGACAGGCGAACACCGGGGAGCTGTTTTTT,CASRAEGQANTGELFF